This T cell receptor (beta chain) was sequenced for a study of OX40 agonist ivuxolimab in advanced cancers. Overall study: A male proportion of 70% to 90% was recorded, with mean age approximately 60 years and range roughly 23 to 79. A partial response was reached by three patients: one with hepatocellular carcinoma and two with cutaneous melanoma.

Sequencing was performed with immunoSEQ multiplex PCR; in TCRdb, only in-frame clones are kept and a portion is missing. The table has 65,000 to 95,000 clones, about 91% seen once; the top ten hold 2.3%. The length of the CDR3 is 14 residues. Germline V gene sequence: CDR1 MNHNY, CDR2 SVGAGI (reference sequence). Losses at the gene ends were 6 bases for V and 4 bases for J; bases not matched to a gene: 5. The specimen was CD4+ or CD8+ T cells sorted from blood, collected in a trial of the OX40 agonist ivuxolimab. This receptor was identified in an adult with an advanced solid tumor such as melanoma, head and neck, liver or kidney cancer. V usage is TRBV6-6 and J usage is TRBJ2-5; the match to TRBD1 covers 10 bases. The CDR3 region is CASRTGGLRETQYF. CDR3 DNA sequence: TGTGCCAGCAGGACAGGGGGCCTCAGAGAGACCCAGTACTTC.